Listed here are 28 T cell receptor beta chains from one sample, sequenced in a study of blood T cells in healthy people across ages. Next came a second PCR, run for 7 to 11 cycles, which used a sample-barcoded 5' primer along with a J-beta primer mix. TCRdb processed the 5' RACE reads anew with MiXCR; each CDR3 protein has one entry. The profile shows some 790,000 distinct CDR3 sequences, under 30% of them singletons. Source material: blood. Receptors were obtained from an elderly woman in good health.

The sample holds one count of this clonotype. V is TRBV20-1 and J is TRBJ2-1; D possibly corresponds to TRBD2 (6 bases). Near its end, the DNA agrees better with TRBJ2-7, so the J call may be wrong. The CDR3 covers 15 residues. Germline assignment: CDR1 DFQATT and CDR2 SNEGSKA (reference sequence). The CDR3 bases are TGCAGTGCTAGAGACGGGACTCGCCCTAGCAATGAGCAGTACTTC. The encoded protein is CSARDGTRPSNEQYF.

This clonotype showed up many times. The chain combines TRBV3-1 with TRBJ2-5, with D possibly being TRBD2 (6 bases). CDR3 length: 16 residues. The germline V gene has CDR1 LGHDT and CDR2 YNNKEL (reference sequence). V was clipped by 3 bases and J by 5 bases, with 19 bases between them. Here the CDR3 DNA reads TGTGCCAGCAGCCAGGACTTCGGGCCACGGGGGGAGACCCAGTACTTC. It specifies CASSQDFGPRGETQYF.

The chain links TRBV6-2 or TRBV6-3 to TRBJ1-1, with D perhaps TRBD1 (5 bases). The CDR3 is 12 residues long. Looked up from germline, CDR1 is MNHEY and CDR2 is SVGEGT. The V and J ends lost 6 bases and 4 bases respectively, with 9 bases between them. As DNA, the CDR3 is TGTGCCAGCAGAGAGACAGCCACTGAAGCTTTCTTT. Residues: CASRETATEAFF.

Concerning this clonotype itself: This may come from a read error, since a much larger clone is one base off. The rearrangement joins TRBV11-2 to TRBJ2-4, with 11 bases fitting TRBD1. CDR3 length: 20 residues. Germline CDR1 is SGHAT and CDR2 is FQNNGV. The DNA for the CDR3 is TGTGCCGGCAGCTTAACTTGGGACAGGGGGGGCCCCCTAGCCAAAAACATTCAGTACTTC. Protein: CAGSLTWDRGGPLAKNIQYF.

In this sample, this clonotype turned up once. This may come from a read error, since a much larger clone is one base off. The chain is built from TRBV11-2 and TRBJ1-6, with no clear D. The germline V and J ends were trimmed by 7 bases and 8 bases, with 15 bases remaining between them. Germline V gene data show CDR1 as SGHAT and CDR2 as FQNNGV. This CDR3 is built from 14 residues. The CDR3 protein is CASNSNPLDSPLHF. The CDR3 bases are TGTGCCAGCAACTCAAACCCCTTGGATTCACCCCTCCACTTT. Combining the CDR3 with reference TRBV11-2 and TRBJ1-6 gives the whole variable domain EAGVAQSPRYKIIEKRQSVAFWCNPISGHATLYWYQQILGQGPKLLIQFQNNGVVDDSQLPKDRFSAERLKGVDSTLKIQPAKLEDSAVYLCASNSNPLDSPLHFGNGTRLTVT.

The rearrangement joins TRBV29-1 to TRBJ1-3, with D uncertain. Germline CDR1 and CDR2: SQVTM and ANQGSEA. This CDR3 has 14 amino acids. Trimming took 4 bases from V and 3 from J, leaving 13 bases between them. CDR3 nucleotides: TGCAGCGTTGGCGGCCTGCTTGGTGGAAACACCATATATTTT. This codes for CSVGGLLGGNTIYF.

Here the CDR3 reads CASSSAGVMGRLSAEAFF. As DNA, the CDR3 is TGCGCCAGCAGCTCCGCCGGGGTCATGGGGCGTCTCAGCGCTGAAGCTTTCTTT. The chain recombines TRBV5-1 with TRBJ1-1, with D maybe TRBD1 (5 bases). V lost 3 bases and J lost 6, with 27 bases in between. The CDR3 spans 18 residues. Germline V gene sequence: CDR1 SGHRS, CDR2 YFSETQ.

Notes on this clonotype: With a much larger clone just one base away, this may be a read error. This chain joins TRBV6-1 and TRBJ2-1; 9 bases fit TRBD2. The germline V gene has CDR1 MNHNS and CDR2 SASEGT. The ends lost 7 bases at V and 8 bases at J; junction bases unmatched: 12. This CDR3 spans 15 amino acids. This CDR3 reads CASILQASGEYEQFF. DNA of the CDR3: TGTGCCAGCATCCTACAGGCTAGCGGGGAGTATGAGCAGTTCTTC.

The rearrangement uses TRBV6-2 or TRBV6-3 and TRBJ1-1, with D perhaps TRBD1 (6 bases). V gave up 6 bases and J gave up 0 bases, with 17 bases separating them. The CDR3 is 16 residues long. The germline CDR1 and CDR2 sequences are MNHEY and SVGEGT. As DNA, the CDR3 is TGTGCCAGCAGGGGCCCGGACAGACCCATGAACACTGAAGCTTTCTTT. Protein sequence: CASRGPDRPMNTEAFF.

This clonotype was observed many times. The chain combines TRBV6-2 or TRBV6-3 with TRBJ1-4, with 7 nucleotides matching TRBD1. The CDR3 length is 15 residues. The V segment lost 5 bases and the J segment 0 bases; nucleotides outside the gene matches: 3. Germline-derived CDR1 and CDR2 are MNHEY and SVGEGT. The DNA for the CDR3 is TGTGCCAGCAGTCGGGGACAGACAACTAATGAAAAACTGTTTTTT. This translates into CASSRGQTTNEKLFF.

This clonotype was recorded at least ten times. The chain employs TRBV27 and TRBJ1-2; D is perhaps TRBD1 (6 bases). Trimming stripped 4 bases from V and 3 bases from J, with 24 bases between. The CDR3 covers 18 residues. Looked up from germline, CDR1 is MNHEY and CDR2 is SMNVEV (reference sequence). The CDR3 nucleotides are TGTGCCAGCAGTTCTACCGGGTTCAGGGGCGAAGGATACTATGGCTACACCTTC. Encoded protein: CASSSTGFRGEGYYGYTF.

This clonotype was seen more than once but under ten times. This clone may be a read error of a much larger clone one base away. The CDR3 sequence: CASSLGKGNEQYF. The CDR3 region has the DNA TGCGCCAGCAGCTTGGGTAAAGGCAATGAGCAGTACTTC. The genes are TRBV5-1 and TRBJ2-7; D unclear. Germline CDR1 is SGHRS and CDR2 is YFSETQ. This CDR3 has 13 amino acids. V dropped 0 bases and J dropped 7 bases, with 11 bases sitting between them. The variable domain in full, completed from reference TRBV5-1 and TRBJ2-7, reads KAGVTQTPRYLIKTRGQQVTLSCSPISGHRSVSWYQQTPGQGLQFLFEYFSETQRNKGNFPGRFSGRQFSNSRSEMNVSTLELGDSALYLCASSLGKGNEQYFGPGTRLTVT.

CDR3 DNA: TGTGCCAGCAGTACAGGCGGGACAGAGGAAGAGACCCAGTACTTC. It translates to CASSTGGTEEETQYF. The chain employs TRBV27 and TRBJ2-7; D is possibly TRBD1 (7 bases). The end of the DNA fits TRBJ2-5 better, so the J call may be wrong. This CDR3 is 15 amino acids long. Germline V CDR1 and CDR2: MNHEY, SMNVEV (reference sequence).

On this clonotype itself: A much more abundant neighbour one base away suggests this may be a read error. The CDR3 reads CACSFPRRDYEQYF. The CDR3 nucleotides are TGTGCCTGCAGCTTTCCCAGGAGGGACTACGAGCAGTACTTC. V is TRBV11-2 and J is TRBJ2-7; tentative D call: TRBD2 (6 bases). Per germline, CDR1 SGHAT and CDR2 FQNNGV. This CDR3 region has 14 residues.

Only a few counts were recorded for this clonotype. Being one base from a much bigger clone, this may be a read error. The V call is TRBV7-8, the J call TRBJ1-2, with D uncertain. CDR3 length: 13 residues. CDR1 is SGHVS, CDR2 FQNEAQ, per germline. The CDR3 DNA reads as TGTGCCAGCAACTTAGACTGGGGTTGGGGCTACACCTTC. It is translated as CASNLDWGWGYTF.

This clonotype was detected many times. The rearrangement uses TRBV9 and TRBJ2-3, with D unclear. With 2 bases removed from V and 0 bases from J, the gap between germline ends came to 10 bases. The CDR3 has 15 amino acids. The germline V gene encodes CDR1 SGDLS and CDR2 YYNGEE. CDR3 protein: CASSVVPSSTDTQYF. CDR3 nucleotides: TGTGCCAGCAGCGTGGTACCTTCTAGCACAGATACGCAGTATTTT.

This clonotype was picked up a small number of times. The chain links TRBV10-3 to TRBJ2-2; TRBD1 is a possible D gene (6 bases). CDR1 is ENHRY, CDR2 SYGVKD, per germline. V was clipped by 5 bases and J by 6 bases, with 16 bases between them. The CDR3 is 15 residues long. The CDR3 here is CAISRADSWPGELFF. The CDR3, as DNA: TGTGCCATCAGTCGGGCGGACAGTTGGCCCGGGGAGCTGTTTTTT.

This clonotype was seen more than once but under ten times. This may be a read error, as it is one base from a much larger clone. The rearrangement joins TRBV24-1 to TRBJ2-1; D may be TRBD1 (6 bases). The J call may be wrong; the DNA end is better matched by TRBJ2-7. CDR1 and CDR2 (germline): KGHDR, SFDVKD. The CDR3 has 13 amino acids. The CDR3 region is CATSEGALNEQYF. CDR3 DNA: TGTGCCACCAGTGAGGGGGCTCTCAATGAGCAGTACTTC.

Remarks on this clonotype: Given the absence of the conserved phenylalanine or tryptophan at the CDR3 end, a read error is likely. The gene calls are TRBV6-5 and TRBJ2-4; TRBD1 matches at 10 bases. Germline V gives CDR1 MNHEY, CDR2 SVGAGI. The CDR3 runs to 16 residues. The J segment lost 2 bases and the V segment lost 8 bases, leaving 9 bases of the junction unmatched. The CDR3, as DNA: TGTGCCAGCTGCACGGGACAGGGGCGACCCAAAAACATTCAGTACGTC. As protein: CASCTGQGRPKNIQYV.

This clonotype was found a few times. A much larger clone lies one base from this, so it may be a read error. V and J are TRBV5-1 and TRBJ1-2, with 7 positions matching TRBD1. The V gene end was trimmed by 6 bases and the J gene end by 6 bases; junction bases not matched to a gene: 8. Germline V gene lookup returns CDR1 SGHRS and CDR2 YFSETQ. The CDR3 has 13 amino acids. CDR3 in amino acids: CASNPQGVNGYTF. The DNA for the CDR3 is TGCGCCAGCAACCCTCAGGGGGTTAATGGCTACACCTTC.

The chain uses TRBV6-2 or TRBV6-3 and TRBJ1-1; D gene unclear. Trimming shortened V by 0 bases and J by 0 bases, and 5 bases separated the two germline ends. In germline, CDR1 is MNHEY, CDR2 SVGEGT. CDR3 length: 14 residues. CDR3 region: CASSYSPLNTEAFF. In nucleotides, the CDR3 is TGTGCCAGCAGTTACTCCCCGTTGAACACTGAAGCTTTCTTT.

This clonotype was seen ten or more times. This rearrangement joins TRBV7-2 to TRBJ2-5; 9 positions match TRBD1. J gave up 5 bases and V 1 base, and 5 bases lay outside the gene matches. Germline V gives CDR1 SGHTA, CDR2 FQGNSA. The CDR3 covers 15 residues. The CDR3 reads CASSLGTGELETQYF. The CDR3 DNA is TGTGCCAGCAGCTTAGGGACAGGGGAACTCGAGACCCAGTACTTC.

The chain combines TRBV20-1 with TRBJ2-1; 8 bases match TRBD2. The tail of the sequence fits TRBJ2-7 better, so the J call may be wrong. Germline CDR1 DFQATT, CDR2 SNEGSKA (reference sequence). The CDR3 runs 16 residues. This CDR3 reads CSARDLKAGDMYEQYF. CDR3 nucleotide sequence: TGCAGTGCTAGAGATCTGAAAGCGGGAGATATGTACGAGCAGTACTTC.

The V and J genes are TRBV30 and TRBJ1-4; D unclear. The CDR3 extends over 15 amino acids. Trimming cost V 0 bases and J 6 bases, with 14 bases left between them. The germline CDR1 and CDR2 sequences are GTSNPN and SVGIG (reference sequence). DNA of the CDR3: TGTGCCTGGAGTGTACTGCACGTCATGGATGAAAAACTGTTTTTT. Its protein is CAWSVLHVMDEKLFF.

The CDR3 spells CASIWGNTEAFF. The CDR3 coding sequence is TGTGCCAGCATATGGGGCAACACTGAAGCTTTCTTT. V and J are TRBV5-5 and TRBJ1-1; possibly TRBD1 for D (5 bases). The CDR3 extends over 12 amino acids. CDR1 and CDR2 from the germline V gene are SGHKS and YYEKEE (reference sequence). V dropped 6 bases and J dropped 2 bases, with 8 bases sitting between them. The full variable domain, with the rest looked up from reference TRBV5-5 and TRBJ1-1, is DAGVTQSPTHLIKTRGQQVTLRCSPISGHKSVSWYQQVLGQGPQFIFQYYEKEERGRGNFPDRFSARQFPNYSSELNVNALLLGDSALYLCASIWGNTEAFFGQGTRLTVV.

This clonotype is a singleton in its sample. A much more abundant neighbour one base away suggests this may be a read error. The chain combines TRBV6-1 with TRBJ1-2; D ambiguous. Per the germline V gene, CDR1 is MNHNS and CDR2 is SASEGT. Trimming shortened V by 2 bases and J by 6 bases, and 10 bases separated the two germline ends. The CDR3 has 13 residues. In nucleotides, the CDR3 is TGTGCCAGCAGTGAAAGAACGAACCATGGCTACACCTTC. Residues: CASSERTNHGYTF.

This chain joins TRBV14 and TRBJ2-6; 11 nucleotides match TRBD1. The CDR3 has 20 residues. V trimming: 5 bases; J trimming: 0 bases; junction bases outside the gene matches: 12. Germline lookup yields CDR1 SGHDN and CDR2 FVKESK. The CDR3 here is CASSSGRTGGPFSGANVLTF. In DNA form, the CDR3 reads TGTGCCAGCAGCTCCGGCAGGACAGGGGGCCCTTTCTCTGGGGCCAACGTCCTGACTTTC.

This clonotype was detected ten times or more. The CDR3 DNA follows: TGCGCCAGCAGATCGGTAAATGAGCAGTTCTTC. Protein product: CASRSVNEQFF. This chain links TRBV5-1 with TRBJ2-1; D remains ambiguous. The CDR3 has 11 residues. Germline V gives CDR1 SGHRS, CDR2 YFSETQ. With 5 bases removed from V and 7 bases from J, the gap between germline ends came to 7 bases.